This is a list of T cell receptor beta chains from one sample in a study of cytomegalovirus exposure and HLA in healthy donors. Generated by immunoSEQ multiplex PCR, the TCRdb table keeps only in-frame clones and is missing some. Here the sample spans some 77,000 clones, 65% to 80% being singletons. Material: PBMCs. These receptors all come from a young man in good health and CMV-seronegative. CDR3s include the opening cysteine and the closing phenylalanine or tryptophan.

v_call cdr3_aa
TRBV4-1 CASSQSRAPYNEQFF
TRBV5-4 CASSQGLEETQYF
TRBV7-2 CASSLGGTGVRGYTF
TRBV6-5 CASSYTQGADGYTF
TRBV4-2 CASSQDSGSSGNTIYF
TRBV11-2 CASSPTGNYGYTF
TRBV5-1 CASSPQSSYNEQFF
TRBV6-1 CASSETVSGYGYTF
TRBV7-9 CASSFLATSLNEQFF
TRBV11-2 CASRPGQGNYGYTF
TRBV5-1 CASSFDGDKGYTF
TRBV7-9 CASSARLARQETQYF
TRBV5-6 CASSLLPGQGGNEKLFF
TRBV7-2 CASSWPVGGDTETQYF
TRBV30 CAWSSPGVGLPNNPLEAFF
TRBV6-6 CASSYSEVPSNYGYTF
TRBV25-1 CASRTENSYEQYF
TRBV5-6 CASSPEKRQGLNTEAFF
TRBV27 CASSYFGANVLTF
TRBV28 CASSLGQRNQPQHF
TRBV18 CASSRQGTNPAFYEQYF
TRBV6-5 CPSSYFQGTAYEQYF
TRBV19 CASSSSGSYNEQFF
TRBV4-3 CASSQASHDLNTEAFF
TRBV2 CASIDLAFNEQFF
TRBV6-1 CASSDMGLAGNTIYF
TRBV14 CASSQDWRNTIYF
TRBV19 CASSIESSIANEQFF
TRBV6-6 CASRGNYGYTF
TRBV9 CASSQAPDSNQPQHF
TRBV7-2 CASSYGTGVGEQYF
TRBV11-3 CASSPSGVETQYF
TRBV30 CAWRGGSNQETQYF
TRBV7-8 CASSLISEGKGPGANVLTF
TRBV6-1 CASSEPRTDSNQPQHF
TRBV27 CASGWDKWGTSVEAFF
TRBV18 CASSPGQGHNQPQHF
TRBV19 CASSRWGQAYEQYF
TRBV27 CASSLLAEPYEQYF
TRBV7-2 CASSLKRGGYTF
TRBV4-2 CSSSPSIESNQPQHF
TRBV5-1 CASRDRYYEQYF
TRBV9 CASTREALAGYNEQFF
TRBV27 CASSFRGGNEQFF
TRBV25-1 CASSELSSGTGELFF
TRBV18 CASSPPPGKVGYTF
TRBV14 CASSPLGTVSYGYTF
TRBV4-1 CASSQAGGFKPQHF
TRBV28 CASSSYNEQFF
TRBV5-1 CASRAAGTGKETQYF
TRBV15 CATSFSASPFYEQYF
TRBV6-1 CATQGPYTGELFF